This note documents a single T cell receptor beta chain sequence. The target of this receptor is not known. This sample was included in a study of cytomegalovirus exposure and HLA in healthy donors (dated by TCRdb to about 2017). With respect to the entire study: In an earlier analysis of about 560 of the donors, less than 350 Gb of sequence data and about 110 million unique TCR beta sequences from 180 million or so T cells were reported. Roughly five DR-DQ haplotypes were treated as single units for association and clustering because of strong linkage in the cohort. Roughly 300 gigabases of sequencing data and tens of millions of unique TCR sequences were included in an early release covering several hundred HLA-typed donors. Class I and class II HLA loci were covered by the typing at four-digit resolution. Every repertoire in the discovery cohort had been generated on one and the same sequencing platform. High-throughput TCR immunosequencing, statistical association of individual TCRs with disease status, and machine learning were combined to predict cytomegalovirus infection status. In an earlier analysis of around 540 of the donors, high-throughput TCR beta sequencing was used to judge whether each TCR beta V gene segment behaved as functional or pseudogenic. The study was designed to test whether signatures of past pathogen exposure could be identified by cataloging public T cell receptors. On average, roughly 240,000 unique TCR beta nucleotide sequences were sequenced per donor among a few hundred genotyped donors of the cohort, with about 17% of those sequences being non-productive. In a later analysis, previously published TCR beta repertoires from several hundred donors were re-analyzed and high-resolution HLA genotyping was added so that TCR occurrence patterns could be studied. Typing coverage differed by locus: A, B, C, DRB1 and DQB1 were typed in roughly 620-630 donors, DQA1 in about 510, DPA1 in 600 to 610, and DPB1 in about 450. Genome-wide SNP genotypes for about 65% of the 666 donors were used in a later genetic analysis, which treated that subset as a discovery cohort. In the later analysis, no new phenotypic data were used to find candidate immune exposures; instead, reliance was placed on TCR beta sequences and their occurrence across donors. The genetic ancestry cluster associated with self-reported Caucasian donors included about 81% of the 398 genotyped donors. Besides the first cohort of 550 to 750 subjects, a separate validation cohort made up of 90 to 150 different subjects was used. Donor age, sex, ethnicity and CMV serostatus were collected together with the repertoire data. The study profiled the T cell repertoires of some 610 subjects by immunosequencing and related them to cytomegalovirus serostatus. Overall results and qualifications from the work: The classifier was reported to diagnose cytomegalovirus status with high specificity and sensitivity in both the original cohort and the validation cohort. Correlated functional status among segregating V segments might reflect linkage disequilibrium, but an unknown experimental factor could not be ruled out. Because counts were too low, around 17 rarely observed V segments, including chromosome 9 orphons, were left out of the earlier analysis of over 550 of the donors. The study listed 164 TCR beta chains as associated with cytomegalovirus. Broadly in line with IMGT annotations, most TCR beta V segments showed up in productive rearrangements about 90% or about 30% of the time in an earlier analysis of about 500 of the donors. Sequencing depth was assumed to be roughly uniform across donors in the presence/absence analyses, though that assumption may not hold. A few of the identified cytomegalovirus-associated TCR beta chains were confirmed in vitro to be specific for cytomegalovirus antigens. A further reported finding was that TCR beta sequences accurately predicted the HLA-A and HLA-B alleles for most subjects in the first cohort. A group of highly shared sequence variants was considered likely to be a technical artifact of the sequencing pipeline. A later genetic analysis reported fewer N-insertions in productive TCRs among donors in an Asian-associated ancestry cluster than the approximately 670-donor mean. Because HLA typing was unavailable for some donors at each locus, only the typed subset was used in association tests. In a later analysis, most CMV-associated TCR beta chains were found to appear HLA-restricted, with HLA associations seemingly driven largely by CMV exposure. In a later analysis, several top co-occurrence clusters were reported to appear linked to parvovirus B19, influenza, CMV and Epstein-Barr virus. Specific HLA alleles were associated with some 15,000 TCR beta sequences at a false discovery rate of 0.05 in a later analysis. Most TCR sequences were observed very rarely across donors, whereas some public TCRs were present in many individuals. In a later analysis, the rate of TCR association differed among HLA loci, with DRB1 alleles having the most associated TCRs and HLA-C alleles having the fewest. Assigning TCR associations to individual alleles was difficult when HLA alleles, especially DR and DQ, strongly co-occurred. In a later analysis, HLA-associated TCR beta chains showed more clonal expansion and lower generation probabilities than non-associated chains that were equally common. The authors suggested that the approach could potentially be extended to other disease states and immunological phenotypes. A later genetic analysis associated a missense DCLRE1C variant with V-gene and J-gene trimming of TCR beta chains, and an independent cohort replicated the association. In this cohort, only TCR beta chains were sequenced, and detectable features were limited by the absence of alpha or paired-chain data. For the cohort, immune exposure information was limited to CMV serostatus. Some IMGT-functional V segments, including TRBV6-2 and TRBV6-3, could not be told apart with the 87-base-pair reads, so those segments were excluded.

The cohort was made up of approximately 670 healthy bone marrow donors. All cohort members were sampled while nominally healthy, although unrecorded immune exposures were likely present. The donor was CMV seronegative and was included in the group of a few hundred seronegative cohort members. Every donor gave a peripheral blood sample, and the peripheral blood mononuclear cells from that sample were used for TCR beta sequencing. Genomic DNA extraction from the blood cell samples was performed with the Qiagen DNeasy Blood Extraction Kit. Libraries were constructed by the immunoSEQ multiplex PCR assay. For the multiplex PCR, a mixture combining 60 forward primers for TCR Vbeta segments and 13 reverse primers for TCR Jbeta segments was used. A multiplex PCR assay on genomic DNA amplified the CDR3 region of rearranged TCR beta genes. The Illumina HiSeq System was used to sequence the amplified TCR beta libraries as 87-base-pair reads. As for how the authors treated the data: In a later analysis, tens of millions of unique TCR beta chains were counted across the 500 to 850 repertoires, and roughly 11 million of these chains were shared by at least two donors. Raw reads were error-corrected and collapsed into unique sequences by a nearest-neighbor algorithm in which closely related sequences were merged to remove PCR and sequencing errors. Alignment of CDR3 sequences to IMGT reference sequences was used to assign V, D and J gene segments. For a sequence to be retained, a match of at least six nucleotides was required to both a V gene segment and a J gene segment. A rearrangement counted as productive if the CDR3 had no stop codons and remained in frame with V and J, and every other rearrangement counted as non-productive. Following IMGT convention, CDR3 was defined as the stretch from the second conserved V-encoded cysteine up to the conserved J-encoded phenylalanine. The earlier analysis of a few hundred of the donors excluded sequences that lacked an unambiguous match to a single V gene segment. An earlier analysis of some 610 of the donors called V segments functional above 56.7% productive rearrangements and segregating when the between-donor standard deviation exceeded 5%. A statistical classification framework was built for diagnosing cytomegalovirus status from the catalog of TCR beta chain sequences. In a later analysis, V and J genes were assigned by comparing TCR nucleotide sequences against IMGT/GENE-DB human TR gene sequences. Using the TCRdist pipeline, a later analysis assigned CDR3 sequences along with most-parsimonious VDJ recombination scenarios. In a later analysis, every TCR beta chain was defined by the combination of its CDR3 amino acid sequence and its V-gene family, and reads without a unique V-gene family were dropped. As a way to deal with suspected cross-contamination and a sequencing artifact, a later analysis dropped over 550 nucleotide sequences that were highly shared and had low generation probability. For each public chain, a later analysis derived a clonal expansion index from normalized ranks of inferred template counts within each repertoire. Generation probabilities in a later analysis came from a VDJ recombination model fitted to out-of-frame rearrangements, and those results were checked against IGoR. A later analysis scored TCR-TCR, TCR-HLA and TCR-CMV co-occurrence with hypergeometric tests, applying a repertoire-size bias correction to TCR pairs. In a later analysis, false discovery rates were estimated by permuting HLA or CMV assignments 20 times. A later analysis grouped co-occurring TCRs with DBSCAN, adding TCRdist sequence similarity when clustering within HLA-allele-positive subsets. Co-occurrence clustering excluded repertoires with fewer than 30,000 or more than 120,000 public chains, plus five with anomalous nucleotide sharing. Imported from immuneACCESS, the table was reduced by TCRdb to in-frame sequences with V and J called. These copies leave out some clones; in studies compared against another copy, an unresolved V gene accounts for under half, and the cause of the remainder is not known. Clone size and V and J calls were adopted from that table, with D and trimming inferred from the DNA. The table for this sample shows around 65,000 clones. The ten largest clones take up 15% to 20% of the sample.

CDR3 length: 15 amino acids, cysteine to phenylalanine. The retained sequence is limited to the CDR3, 45 bases, with the frame set at the first base. Via the germline V gene, CDR1 is SQVTM and CDR2 ANQGSEA. Relative to germline, V is missing 1 base and J is missing 2 bases, with 8 bases of the junction outside any gene match. The V and J genes are TRBV29-1 and TRBJ2-7; 7 junctional bases match TRBD1. This clonotype was sampled from a boy between 5 and 17 years old in good health and CMV-seronegative. Sequencing input: PBMCs. The DNA sequence reads TGCAGCGTTGAAGGCATACAGACAGGGCCCTACGAGCAGTACTTC. This gives the protein CSVEGIQTGPYEQYF.